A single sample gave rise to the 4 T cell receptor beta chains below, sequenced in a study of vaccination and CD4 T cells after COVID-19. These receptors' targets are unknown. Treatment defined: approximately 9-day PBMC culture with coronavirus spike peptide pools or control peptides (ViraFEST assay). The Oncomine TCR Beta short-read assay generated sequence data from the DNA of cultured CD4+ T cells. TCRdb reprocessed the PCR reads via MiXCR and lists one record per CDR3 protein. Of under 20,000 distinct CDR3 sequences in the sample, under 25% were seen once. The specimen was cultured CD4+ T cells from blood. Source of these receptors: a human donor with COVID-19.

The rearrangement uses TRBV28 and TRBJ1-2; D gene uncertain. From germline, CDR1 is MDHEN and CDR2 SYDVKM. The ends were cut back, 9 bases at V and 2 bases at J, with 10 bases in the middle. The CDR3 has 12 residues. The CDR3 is CASAPPNYGYTF. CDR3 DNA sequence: TGTGCCAGTGCCCCACCAAACTATGGCTACACCTTC.

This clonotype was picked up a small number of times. The chain's CDR3 is CAISGAVNEKLFF. The CDR3 coding sequence is TGTGCCATCAGTGGGGCAGTAAACGAAAAACTGTTTTTT. The chain recombines TRBV10-3 with TRBJ1-4; D unresolved. The CDR3 has 13 residues. Germline V gives CDR1 ENHRY, CDR2 SYGVKD. Trimming cost V 4 bases and J 8 bases, with 11 bases left between them.

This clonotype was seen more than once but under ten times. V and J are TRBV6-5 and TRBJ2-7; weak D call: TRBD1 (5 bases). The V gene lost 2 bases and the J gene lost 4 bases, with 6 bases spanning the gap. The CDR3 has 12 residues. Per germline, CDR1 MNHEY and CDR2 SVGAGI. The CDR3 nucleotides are TGTGCCAGCAGTTACCACAGGTACGAGCAGTACTTC. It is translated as CASSYHRYEQYF.

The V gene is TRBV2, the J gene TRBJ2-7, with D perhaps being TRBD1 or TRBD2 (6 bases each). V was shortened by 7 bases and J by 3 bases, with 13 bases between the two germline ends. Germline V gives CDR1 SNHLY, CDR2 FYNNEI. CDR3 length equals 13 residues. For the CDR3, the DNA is TGTGCCAGCACCGGGGGCTCGGGCTACGAGCAGTACTTC. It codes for CASTGGSGYEQYF. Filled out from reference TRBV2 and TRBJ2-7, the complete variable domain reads EPEVTQTPSHQVTQMGQEVILRCVPISNHLYFYWYRQILGQKVEFLVSFYNNEISEKSEIFDDQFSVERPDGSNFTLKIRSTKLEDSAMYFCASTGGSGYEQYFGPGTRLTVT.